This T cell receptor (beta chain) appears in the sequencing data of a study of T cells in Graves' hyperthyroidism and ophthalmopathy. Turning to the study itself: Prior to any treatment, at the point of initial diagnosis, peripheral blood was collected.

The table lists this clonotype with many counts. Amplification targeted TCR beta CDR3 regions from RNA transcripts. The TCR CDR3 was amplified in a first-round RT-PCR using the HTBI primer set. MiXCR, run by TCRdb on the multiplex PCR reads, gives a single entry per CDR3 protein. The repertoire holds some 770,000 distinct CDR3 sequences, with approximately 16% as singletons. Germline V gene data show CDR1 as SGHTA and CDR2 as FQGNSA. After removal of 5 bases from V and 3 bases from J, the junction contained 10 bases not matched to a gene. The CDR3 has 16 amino acids. Graves' hyperthyroidism qualified as stable when ophthalmopathy did not progress within 18 months. Those patients with uncontrolled infection, other autoimmune disease, pregnancy or lactation were excluded.

This rearrangement joins TRBV7-2 to TRBJ1-2; 9 nucleotides agree with TRBD1. The TCR originated in a man between 18 and 35 years old with Graves' hyperthyroidism. The source material was blood. The CDR3 here is CASSAGTGILDYGYTF. The CDR3 coding sequence is TGTGCCAGCAGCGCCGGGACAGGGATTCTGGACTATGGCTACACCTTC.